The T cell receptor beta chain described here comes from a study of cytomegalovirus exposure and HLA in healthy donors. Study results and limitations: Differences between HLA loci emerged in a later analysis of TCR association rates, with DRB1 most and HLA-C fewest. In a later analysis, 17,000 or so TCR beta sequences were associated with HLA alleles at 0.05 false discovery rate. Later, an analysis showed that TCR beta chains associated with HLA were more clonally expanded than others that were equally common.

In regard to this clone: What it binds is not known.

This PCR relied on a set of 60 Vbeta primers and 13 Jbeta primers. Some clones are missing from TCRdb's copy, which holds only in-frame ones; the method was immunoSEQ multiplex PCR. The table includes hundreds of thousands of clones, almost 80% detected once. The CDR3 length is 14 residues. V was clipped by 6 bases and J by 2 bases; unmatched bases: 3. Germline loops: CDR1 MNHNY, CDR2 SVGAGI (reference sequence). The J gene is TRBJ2-2, the V gene TRBV6-6; TRBD2 aligns across 7 bases. Specimen: PBMCs. The TCR sequence derives from a male donor in good health and CMV-seronegative. The CDR3: CASRSTSNTGELFF. Here the CDR3 DNA reads TGTGCCAGCAGGTCGACTAGCAACACCGGGGAGCTGTTTTTT.